Reported below is one T cell receptor (beta chain). Its antigen is currently not known. Base qualities were left out, and no much larger clone turns up one base away. The immunoSEQ Assay, a bias-controlled multiplex PCR, was used to amplify TCRbeta CDR3 regions from genomic DNA. Per the authors' processing: Nucleated cell counts per sample were estimated from amplification of reference gene primers within the assay. To quantify the absolute abundance of each unique TCRbeta CDR3 rearrangement, sequence reads were collapsed and filtered. For each sample, productive Simpson clonality was calculated as the square root of Simpson's diversity index across productive rearrangements. This is the immuneACCESS table as TCRdb keeps it, with only in-frame sequences that have V and J called. A part of the clones is gone; compared with another copy, unresolved V genes explain less than half, and the rest is unexplained. Clone size and V and J calls were adopted from that table, with D and trimming inferred from the DNA. This sample is represented by over 150,000 clones; 85% to 90% of them were singletons. The ten most abundant clones make up approximately 12% of the sample.

This record comes from a study of blood T cell repertoires in COVID-19 (dated by TCRdb to about 2020). Regarding the complete study: Samples covering the acute and convalescent phases of COVID-19 were provided by collaborators in the United States, Italy and Spain. The material from the prospective study consisted of cDNA or gDNA derived from T cells, B-cell-depleted T cells, or PBMCs. Subjects who had been exposed to COVID-19, were actively infected with it, or had recovered from it provided the deeply sampled blood TCRbeta repertoires that made up the dataset. The repertoires were released in a freely available public database meant as a resource for research on the immune response to SARS-CoV-2. Samples were obtained from the ongoing ImmuneRACE study (first 160 participants) and from about 1,300 subjects provided by 6 global collaborators. A de-identified subject ID, COVID-19 status, age in years and sex were almost always included in the sample metadata. Where HLA class I and class II types were available, the types were taken from metadata supplied by the sample provider, not from assay-based typing.

What the authors observed across the whole study: Clinical and demographic metadata were provided uncurated, with the amount varying by source and participant.

In Seattle, one collaborating source enrolled patients while the infection was active and tracked those patients longitudinally over the course of disease. Collaborating institutions collected whole blood in K2EDTA tubes following their own protocols. For TCRbeta analysis, collaborator samples were shipped as frozen whole blood, as isolated PBMCs, or as DNA extracted from either sample type. Via the germline V gene (reference sequence), CDR1 is LNHDA and CDR2 SQIVND. Including cysteine and phenylalanine, the CDR3 has 14 amino acids. Just CDR3 DNA is preserved here, 42 bases in frame from base 1. Deletion took 3 bases off V and 3 bases off J, with a span of 9 bases between the germline ends.

This clonotype was sampled from a woman between 65 and 79 years old with COVID-19, enrolled during active disease. The rearranged segments are TRBV19 and TRBJ1-5; too little of a D gene remains to name it. The sequencing input was peripheral blood. The nucleotide sequence is given as TGTGCCAGTAGTATTCTACAGCTCAATCAGCCCCAGCATTTT. Its protein reads: CASSILQLNQPQHF.